A selection of T cell receptor beta chains follows, all from one sample in a study of TIL therapy for anti-PD-1-resistant metastatic lung cancer. TCRdb keeps only in-frame clones here, not all; method: immunoSEQ multiplex PCR. The sample yields 25,000 to 40,000 clones, around three quarters seen once. This specimen consisted of blood, obtained at baseline. The source of these receptors is a woman aged 25-85 years with non-small cell lung cancer. CDR3s include the opening cysteine and the closing phenylalanine or tryptophan. Each record gives: CDR3 length, J gene, V gene, clone size, D gene, CDR3 DNA, CDR3 protein. D genes are given only for firm matches. Part of the rows lack a size; the others show once, few, many or a class for expanded clones.

14 TRBJ1-2 TRBV6-6 - TRBD1 TGTGCCAGCAGGCCCGACAGGGAGGACTATGGCTACACCTTC CASRPDREDYGYTF
15 TRBJ2-2 TRBV2 - - TGTGCCAGCAGTGACAATGGGAGAGGGACCGGGGAGCTGTTTTTT CASSDNGRGTGELFF
18 TRBJ2-2 TRBV14 - TRBD2 TGTGCCAGCAGCCAAGTGGGACCGGGACTAGCGAACACCGGGGAGCTGTTTTTT CASSQVGPGLANTGELFF
17 TRBJ2-3 TRBV11-1 - TRBD2 TGTGCCAGCAGCCGCCCTCCGGGACTAGCGTGGGACGATACGCAGTATTTT CASSRPPGLAWDDTQYF
15 TRBJ2-1 TRBV15 - - TGTGCCACCAGCTCTCCGGGACACGGATACAATGAGCAGTTCTTC CATSSPGHGYNEQFF
14 TRBJ1-2 TRBV6-5 - - TGTGCCAGCAGCCCAGGAGGGTCTAACTATGGCTACACCTTC CASSPGGSNYGYTF
14 TRBJ2-3 TRBV19 - TRBD2 TGTGCCAGTAGTAGGGCGGGGGGCACAGATACGCAGTATTTT CASSRAGGTDTQYF
15 TRBJ2-2 TRBV7-2 - - TGTGCCAGCAGCTTATTCCCATTCAACACCGGGGAGCTGTTTTTT CASSLFPFNTGELFF
15 TRBJ1-5 TRBV4-2 - - TGTGCCAGCAGCCAAGATCCAGGGCCCAATCAGCCCCAGCATTTT CASSQDPGPNQPQHF
14 TRBJ2-1 TRBV11-2 few TRBD1 TGTGCCAGCAGCCGCGGACAGGGGGTTAGTGAGCAGTTCTTC CASSRGQGVSEQFF
13 TRBJ2-2 TRBV11-2 - - TGTGCCAGCGGCAGACTAGGGGCCGGGGAGCTGTTTTTT CASGRLGAGELFF
14 TRBJ2-1 TRBV18 - - TGTGCCAGCTCATCACTCGGTTCCTACAATGAGCAGTTCTTC CASSSLGSYNEQFF
17 TRBJ2-6 TRBV29-1 - - TGCAGCGTTGAAGAAGTTGGGGGGGGCACTGGGGCCAACGTCCTGACTTTC CSVEEVGGGTGANVLTF
11 TRBJ1-1 TRBV2 - - TGTGCCAGCAGTGACGGGCGTTCGGCTTTCTTT CASSDGRSAFF
12 TRBJ2-7 TRBV27 - - TGTGCCAGCAGGCAGTTGTTCTACGAGCAGTACTTC CASRQLFYEQYF
19 TRBJ1-4 TRBV6-1 - - TGTGCCAGCAGTGAAGCATTGGGGCAGGGTCTCGCAACTAATGAAAAACTGTTTTTT CASSEALGQGLATNEKLFF
18 TRBJ2-2 TRBV7-2 - - TGTGCCAGCAGCTTAGCGTTCTCCGGGAGCTCCGGCACCGGGGAGCTGTTTTTT CASSLAFSGSSGTGELFF
15 TRBJ2-5 TRBV5-4 - TRBD1 TGTGCCAGCAGCGCCTCGGGACAGGGGAAAGAGACCCAGTACTTC CASSASGQGKETQYF
16 TRBJ2-1 TRBV21-1 - - TGTGCCAGGGGAGGATCCGGGACAAGATCCTACAATGAGCAGTTCTTC CARGGSGTRSYNEQFF
13 TRBJ2-4 TRBV19 - - TGTGCCAGTAACACGGGATGGGGAAACATTCAGTACTTC CASNTGWGNIQYF
12 TRBJ1-1 TRBV7-9 few TRBD1 TGTGCCGGAGGGGGCGTGGACACTGAAGCTTTCTTT CAGGGVDTEAFF
13 TRBJ1-2 TRBV2 few - TGTGCCAGCAGTCCAGAGCTTCTCTATGGCTACACCTTC CASSPELLYGYTF
16 TRBJ2-1 TRBV7-9 - - TGTGCCAGCAGCCCCACGACTAGTGGGCCTTACAATGAGCAGTTCTTC CASSPTTSGPYNEQFF
13 TRBJ2-5 TRBV15 - TRBD2 TGTGCCACCAGCGGTGCTAGCGGAGAGACCCAGTACTTC CATSGASGETQYF
17 TRBJ2-2 TRBV7-9 - - TGTGCCAGCAGCCCAGGCGGGTGGTGGGAGCTCACCGGGGAGCTGTTTTTT CASSPGGWWELTGELFF
16 TRBJ2-3 TRBV11-2 - TRBD2 TGTGCCAGCAGCTTGGTACTAGCGGGTGGGGGAGGTACGCAGTATTTT CASSLVLAGGGGTQYF
15 TRBJ2-7 TRBV19 few TRBD1 TGTGCCAGTCGTTCACCGGGACAGGGAACCTACGAGCAGTACTTC CASRSPGQGTYEQYF
15 TRBJ2-1 TRBV7-9 - - TGTGCCAGCAGCCCGAAAGTAAGGGTAAGCAATGAGCAGTTCTTC CASSPKVRVSNEQFF
16 TRBJ2-1 TRBV19 - TRBD2 TGTGCCAGTAGTCTTTCAAAGACTAGCGGGAGGAATGAGCAGTTCTTC CASSLSKTSGRNEQFF
15 TRBJ2-7 TRBV9 - - TGTGCCAGCAGCGCCCGGGACGGGGTCTTCTACGAGCAGTACTTC CASSARDGVFYEQYF
15 TRBJ1-1 TRBV7-2 few - TGTGCCAGCAGCTCATTCAAAGGGGTGAACACTGAAGCTTTCTTT CASSSFKGVNTEAFF
14 TRBJ1-2 TRBV2 - TRBD1 TGTGCCAGTAGACTCCTACAGGGGGTGGATGGCTACACCTTC CASRLLQGVDGYTF
16 TRBJ2-1 TRBV6-1 - TRBD2 TGTGCCAGCAGCGAAGCCGGGACTAGTACCCTCAGTGAGCAGTTCTTC CASSEAGTSTLSEQFF